This T cell receptor beta chain comes out of a study of blood T cells in healthy people across ages. Whole-study findings and limits: Investigators viewed diversity estimates from one million T cells as underestimates, the study reported. No one knew whether donors had CMV, which possibly confounded expanded clonotype changes.

With a J-beta primer mix and a sample-barcoded 5' primer, a second PCR ran about 6 to 11 cycles. TCRdb ran MiXCR on the 5' RACE reads and lists one entry per CDR3 protein. The data show about a million distinct CDR3 sequences, roughly two fifths seen once. A few counts support this clonotype. Antigen unknown. Every sample yielded at least 6.5 million isolated PBMCs. J lost 2 bases, V lost 3 bases, and 7 bases had no gene match. The CDR3 is made up of 15 amino acids. Germline V gives CDR1 SGHRS, CDR2 YFSETQ. The sequencing input was blood. The genes are TRBV5-1 and TRBJ2-7, with 8 positions matching TRBD1. This TCR was sampled from a young man in good health. CDR3 bases: TGCGCCAGCAGCTCGCAACAGGGGGTACCCTACGAGCAGTACTTC. It translates to CASSSQQGVPYEQYF.